This record concerns one TCR beta chain sequence. The antigen is unknown. Trimming took off 3 bases at V and 6 bases at J, with 15 bases between the two ends. CDR3 length: 16 amino acids. CDR1 and CDR2 from the germline V gene are MGHRA and YSYEKL. Unique molecular identifiers were used in preparing the TCRbeta library. A single record per CDR3 protein comes from TCRdb applying MiXCR to the PCR reads. The repertoire holds more than 85,000 distinct CDR3 sequences, under 7% seen once, with roughly 5.5% in the top ten. The data stem from a study of T-cell reconstitution after alpha-beta-depleted transplantation in children. Findings of the study overall: In patients about two months after transplant, alpha-beta T cells reportedly arose from several hundred expanded graft clones. Newly produced T cells mostly provided counts and TCRbeta diversity after one year, as hyperexpanded clones declined. Surviving recipient T cells and thymic progenitors produced the high day-60 TCRbeta diversity seen in some patients.

The sample here was PBMCs, mostly from graft donor cells, taken 60 days after TCRalphabeta/CD19-depleted stem cell transplant. This receptor was identified in a female patient aged 2 to 10 who had a stem cell transplant for Fanconi anemia, so the T cells may come from the graft donor. This chain uses TRBV4-1 with TRBJ1-6; no clear D gene. The CDR3, as DNA: TGCGCCAGCAGCCACAGCATAGGGATGGGTAATTCACCCCTCCACTTT. It encodes CASSHSIGMGNSPLHF.